This is a list of T cell receptor beta chains from one sample in a study of T cells in localized non-small cell lung cancer. Sequencing used immunoSEQ multiplex PCR; TCRdb keeps in-frame clones, though not all of them. The sample has a few thousand clones; approximately 30% are singletons. Sequencing used normal lung tissue next to the tumor, obtained before any cancer treatment. These receptor sequences come from a man aged 35-75 years with stage I lung adenocarcinoma. The CDR3 runs from the conserved cysteine through the conserved F or W. D genes are given only for firm matches. Clone size is stated in some rows and not others, as once, few, many or a class when expanded.

V gene	clone size	D gene	J gene	CDR3 protein	CDR3 DNA
TRBV14	large	TRBD1	TRBJ1-6	CATQGAYNSPLHF	TGTGCCACACAGGGGGCGTATAATTCACCCCTCCACTTT
TRBV6-8	.	TRBD2	TRBJ2-5	CAISVVAGGQETQYF	TGTGCCATCAGTGTAGTAGCGGGCGGCCAAGAGACCCAGTACTTC
TRBV30	few	.	TRBJ2-5	CAWSVQRGGQETQYF	TGTGCCTGGAGTGTACAGAGAGGGGGCCAAGAGACCCAGTACTTC
TRBV30	few	.	TRBJ1-6	CAWTPRGDSPLHF	TGTGCCTGGACCCCGAGGGGCGATTCACCCCTCCACTTT
TRBV14	.	.	TRBJ1-1	CASRGERTEAFF	TGTGCCAGCAGGGGGGAGAGGACTGAAGCTTTCTTT
TRBV7-7	.	TRBD2	TRBJ2-1	CASSSVAGDYNEQFF	TGTGCCAGCAGCTCCGTAGCGGGGGACTACAATGAGCAGTTCTTC
TRBV6-8	few	TRBD1	TRBJ2-3	CASRDRGSTDTQYF	TGTGCCAGTCGGGACAGGGGAAGCACAGATACGCAGTATTTT
TRBV28	.	TRBD1	TRBJ2-2	CASYGTGGPGELFF	TGTGCCAGTTATGGGACAGGGGGCCCCGGGGAGCTGTTTTTT
TRBV10-2	.	.	TRBJ1-3	CASSEPYTQGNTIYF	TGCGCCAGCAGTGAACCCTACACACAGGGAAACACCATATATTTT
TRBV11-3	few	TRBD1	TRBJ1-6	CASSLRTGGSPLHF	TGTGCCAGCAGCTTACGGACAGGGGGGTCACCCCTCCACTTT
TRBV6-8	few	TRBD1	TRBJ1-1	CASRTPGGHTEAFF	TGTGCCAGCAGGACCCCAGGGGGCCACACTGAAGCTTTCTTT
TRBV19	.	.	TRBJ1-5	CASSSRGANRDQPQHF	TGTGCCAGTAGTTCGAGAGGGGCGAACCGGGATCAGCCCCAGCATTTT
TRBV11-3	few	.	TRBJ2-1	CASSLLAGKSGEQFF	TGTGCCAGCAGCTTACTGGCGGGGAAATCGGGTGAGCAGTTCTTC
TRBV11-3	few	TRBD2	TRBJ2-1	CASSLWEGSNEQFF	TGTGCCAGCAGCTTGTGGGAGGGGAGTAATGAGCAGTTCTTC
TRBV30	.	TRBD1	TRBJ1-6	CAWSVDRGSPLHF	TGTGCCTGGAGTGTGGACAGGGGTTCACCCCTCCACTTT
TRBV19	large	.	TRBJ1-5	CASSNNRRGNQPQHF	TGTGCCAGTAGTAACAACAGGAGAGGCAATCAGCCCCAGCATTTT
TRBV30	.	TRBD2	TRBJ2-1	CAWSVLAGNEQFF	TGTGCCTGGAGTGTACTAGCGGGCAATGAGCAGTTCTTC